The 11 T cell receptor beta chains presented below share a single source sample, sequenced in a study of blood T cell repertoires in COVID-19. TCRdb's copy holds only in-frame clones and misses some; the assay was immunoSEQ multiplex PCR. The sample has about 260,000 clones, 80% to 90% seen once. The material sequenced was peripheral blood. The source of these receptors is a woman aged 35 to 49 who had recovered from COVID-19.

CDR3: CASMLGGNYGYTF. The CDR3 bases are TGTGCCAGCATGTTAGGGGGTAACTATGGCTACACCTTC. The chain combines TRBV2 with TRBJ1-2, with a weak D call TRBD1 (6 bases). The V end lost 7 bases, the J end lost 1 base, and 10 bases lay between the germline ends. The CDR3 sequence is 13 residues long. Germline V CDR1 and CDR2: SNHLY, FYNNEI.

The gene calls are TRBV5-1 and TRBJ2-5, with a possible D match to TRBD2 (5 bases). There are 13 residues in the CDR3. The germline V gene has CDR1 SGHRS and CDR2 YFSETQ. Trimming cost V 4 bases and J 3 bases, with 10 bases left between them. CDR3 in amino acids: CASSPGIKETQYF. The CDR3 DNA sequence: TGCGCCAGCAGCCCCGGGATCAAAGAGACCCAGTACTTC.

This chain uses TRBV3-1 (or the pseudogene TRBV3-2) with TRBJ2-5, with 8 bases that match TRBD2. The CDR3 consists of 16 residues. V trimming: 3 bases; J trimming: 4 bases; junction bases outside the gene matches: 10. Looked up from germline, CDR1 is LGHDT and CDR2 is YNNKEL (reference sequence). The CDR3 spells CASSHSPTSVRETQYF. In DNA, the CDR3 is TGTGCCAGCAGCCACTCCCCGACTAGCGTAAGAGAGACCCAGTACTTC.

The chain couples TRBV6-5 to TRBJ1-5, with D unclear. Germline CDR1 MNHEY, CDR2 SVGAGI. CDR3 size: 13 residues. Trimming removed 10 bases from V and 0 bases from J, with 10 bases in between. CDR3 DNA sequence: TGTGCCACCCGGCGGGGTAGCAATCAGCCCCAGCATTTT. This gives the protein CATRRGSNQPQHF.

This rearrangement joins TRBV11-2 to TRBJ2-5; D gene unclear. The CDR3 extends over 17 amino acids. Trimming removed 3 bases from V and 1 base from J, with 18 bases in between. Germline CDR1 reads SGHAT; CDR2 reads FQNNGV. CDR3 DNA: TGTGCCAGCAGCTTTTATGGAGTGCGGCTGGGCCAAGAGACCCAGTACTTC. Amino acids: CASSFYGVRLGQETQYF.

The chain uses TRBV2 and TRBJ2-7; 9 bases are shared with TRBD2. Germline CDR1 and CDR2: SNHLY and FYNNEI. The CDR3 is 13 amino acids. V was clipped by 6 bases and J by 2 bases; unmatched bases: 2. The CDR3 bases are TGTGCCAGCAGGCCTAGCGGGGCCTACGAGCAGTACTTC. It specifies CASRPSGAYEQYF.

The CDR3 nucleotides read TGTGCCAGTAGTAAAAGACAGGGGGCTAACTATGGCTACACCTTC. It is translated as CASSKRQGANYGYTF. V usage is TRBV19 and J usage is TRBJ1-2, with 9 bases identical to TRBD1. The CDR3 runs 15 residues. Germline CDR1 is LNHDA and CDR2 is SQIVND (reference sequence). With V trimmed by 4 bases and J by 0 bases, 3 bases remained unmatched.

This chain joins TRBV21-1 and TRBJ1-5; the DNA was not compared with TRBD1, the D call given in the table. TRBV21-1 corresponds to a pseudogene. This CDR3 is 15 amino acids long. The CDR3 DNA reads as TGTGCCAGCAGCAAAGTCGACAGGTTCGATCAGCCCCAGCATTTT. This sequence encodes CASSKVDRFDQPQHF.

The chain joins TRBV5-6 to TRBJ1-5, with a possible D match to TRBD1 (5 bases). In germline, CDR1 is SGHDT, CDR2 YYEEEE. V was cut by 3 bases and J by 7 bases, with 14 bases left in between. CDR3 length equals 14 residues. CDR3 protein: CASSSAGGAQPQHF. As DNA, the CDR3 is TGTGCCAGCAGCTCCGCCGGGGGAGCCCAGCCCCAGCATTTT.

This clone was counted a few times. The chain uses TRBV5-4 and TRBJ2-1, with 8 bases that match TRBD2. V lost 2 bases, J lost 4 bases, and 5 bases stayed unmatched. The CDR3 is 15 residues long. CDR1 and CDR2 (germline): SGHNT, YYREEE (reference sequence). CDR3 sequence reads: CASSFSAGVYNEQFF. DNA of the CDR3: TGTGCCAGCAGCTTTTCAGCGGGGGTGTACAATGAGCAGTTCTTC.

V is TRBV6-5 and J is TRBJ1-2; a weak D match, TRBD1 (6 bases). CDR1 is MNHEY and CDR2 is SVGAGI in the germline V gene. CDR3 size: 14 residues. Trimming pared 6 bases from V and 8 bases from J, leaving 19 bases between. CDR3 bases: TGTGCCAGCAGCCGCCGACAGGTCCTGGGGGGCTACACCTTC. It is translated as CASSRRQVLGGYTF.